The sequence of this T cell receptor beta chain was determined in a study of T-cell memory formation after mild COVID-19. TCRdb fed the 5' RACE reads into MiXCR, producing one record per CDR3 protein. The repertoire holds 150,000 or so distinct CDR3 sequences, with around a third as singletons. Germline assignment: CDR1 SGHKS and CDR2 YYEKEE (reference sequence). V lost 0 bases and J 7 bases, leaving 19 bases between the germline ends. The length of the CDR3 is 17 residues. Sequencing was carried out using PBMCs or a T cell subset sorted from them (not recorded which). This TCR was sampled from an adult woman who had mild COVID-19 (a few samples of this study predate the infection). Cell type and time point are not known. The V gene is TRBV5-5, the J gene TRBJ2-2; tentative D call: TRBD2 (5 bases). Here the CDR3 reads CASSLVSGRLFGGELFF. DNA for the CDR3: TGTGCCAGCAGCTTGGTCAGCGGACGCCTTTTTGGCGGGGAGCTGTTTTTT.